The 8 T cell receptor beta chains given below trace back to one sample, sequenced in a study of vaccination effects on CD4 cells after COVID-19. For these TCRs, the target antigens are not known. CD4+ T cells specific for antigen were expanded with viral peptide pools by the ViraFEST assay before sequencing. Upon completion of around ten days in culture, CD4+ T cells were isolated. People in the vaccine group had not been infected with SARS-CoV-2 before, and their nucleocapsid antibodies were negative. Data came from immunoSEQ multiplex PCR; TCRdb stores just in-frame clones and leaves some out. The repertoire holds 28,000 or so clones, with roughly two thirds as singletons. Sample: CD4+ T cells from PBMCs cultured with SARS-CoV-2 spike peptides, taken before COVID-19 vaccination. Receptor source: a human donor who received a COVID-19 vaccine.

This clone was counted only a few times. The V gene is TRBV28, the J gene TRBJ2-1; TRBD2 aligns across 10 bases. The CDR3 runs 14 residues. V lost 6 bases and J lost 7; bases outside the gene matches: 6. Germline CDR1 MDHEN, CDR2 SYDVKM. CDR3 coding DNA: TGTGCCAGCAGGTCCCTAGCGGGGGCTAATGAGCAGTTCTTC. This translates into CASRSLAGANEQFF.

CDR3 loop: CATSRLARGTGGYEQYF. The CDR3 coding sequence is TGTGCCACCAGCCGCCTAGCACGCGGGACGGGGGGGTACGAGCAGTACTTC. The chain is built from TRBV15 and TRBJ2-7; 8 bases match TRBD2. This CDR3 contains 17 residues. CDR1 is LNHNV and CDR2 is YYDKDF in the germline V gene (reference sequence). With V trimmed by 5 bases and J by 4 bases, 16 bases remained unmatched.

The rearrangement links TRBV6-5 to TRBJ2-2, with D hard to call. Per germline, CDR1 MNHEY and CDR2 SVGAGI. V gave up 10 bases and J gave up 3 bases, with 12 bases separating them. CDR3 length: 13 amino acids. The CDR3 loop is CATRFSDTGELFF. For the CDR3, the DNA is TGTGCCACCCGGTTCAGCGACACCGGGGAGCTGTTTTTT.

V is TRBV6-5 and J is TRBJ1-5, with D tentatively TRBD1 (5 bases). V was pared by 10 bases and J by 1 base, with 11 bases between. CDR3 length: 13 residues. CDR1 and CDR2 (germline): MNHEY, SVGAGI. In DNA form, the CDR3 reads TGTGCCACCACCCGGGACAGCAATCAGCCCCAGCATTTT. The encoded protein is CATTRDSNQPQHF.

V usage is TRBV18 and J usage is TRBJ1-1; D uncertain. The CDR3 totals 13 residues. Germline assignment: CDR1 KGHSH and CDR2 LQKENI. V gave up 4 bases and J gave up 2 bases, with 8 bases separating them. The CDR3 is CASSLGQNTEAFF. Written as DNA, the CDR3 is TGTGCCAGCTCACTCGGGCAAAACACTGAAGCTTTCTTT.

V gene TRBV24-1 combines with J gene TRBJ1-5; weak D call: TRBD1 (6 bases). Trimming stripped 7 bases from V and 1 base from J, with 19 bases between. CDR1 and CDR2 from the germline V gene are KGHDR and SFDVKD. The CDR3 is 17 residues long. CDR3 protein: CATSRGGGASSNQPQHF. The CDR3 DNA reads TGTGCCACCAGCCGAGGCGGGGGGGCTTCGAGCAATCAGCCCCAGCATTTT.

This chain uses TRBV25-1 with TRBJ1-4; 9 bases map to TRBD1. The CDR3 length is 18 residues. V lost 4 bases and J lost 4; bases outside the gene matches: 13. Germline V gene lookup returns CDR1 MGHDK and CDR2 SYGVNS. As DNA, the CDR3 is TGTGCCAGCAGTGTTACGGGACAGGGAGGATTCGGTAATGAAAAACTGTTTTTT. This translates into CASSVTGQGGFGNEKLFF.

The rearrangement links TRBV7-9 to TRBJ2-1, with 8 bases lining up with TRBD2. CDR1 is SEHNR and CDR2 is FQNEAQ in the germline V gene (reference sequence). After removal of 1 base from V and 5 bases from J, the junction contained 10 bases not matched to a gene. CDR3 length: 17 residues. The DNA of the CDR3 is TGTGCCAGCAGCTTAGGATTAGGGACTAGGGGCGACAATGAGCAGTTCTTC. Protein product: CASSLGLGTRGDNEQFF. The whole variable domain, filled in from reference TRBV7-9 and TRBJ2-1, reads DTGVSQNPRHKITKRGQNVTFRCDPISEHNRLYWYRQTLGQGPEFLTYFQNEAQLEKSRLLSDRFSAERPKGSFSTLEIQRTEQGDSAMYLCASSLGLGTRGDNEQFFGPGTRLTVL.